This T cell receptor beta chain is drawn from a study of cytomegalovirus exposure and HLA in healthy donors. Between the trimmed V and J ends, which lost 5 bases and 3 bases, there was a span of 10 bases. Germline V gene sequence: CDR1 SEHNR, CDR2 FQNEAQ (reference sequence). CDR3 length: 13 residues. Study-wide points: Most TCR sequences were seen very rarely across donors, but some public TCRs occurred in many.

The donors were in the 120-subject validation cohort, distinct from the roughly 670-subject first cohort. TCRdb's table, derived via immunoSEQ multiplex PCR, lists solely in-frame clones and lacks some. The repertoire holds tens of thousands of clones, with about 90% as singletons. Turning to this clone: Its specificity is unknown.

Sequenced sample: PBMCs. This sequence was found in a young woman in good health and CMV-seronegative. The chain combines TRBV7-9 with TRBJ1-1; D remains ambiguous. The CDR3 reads CASSPRQDTEAFF. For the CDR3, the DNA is TGTGCCAGCAGCCCCCGACAAGACACTGAAGCTTTCTTT.